Sequencing of this T cell receptor beta chain was carried out in a study of cytomegalovirus exposure and HLA in healthy donors. Using immunoSEQ multiplex PCR, the repertoire was profiled, and TCRdb retains in-frame clones only, with some absent. The sample lists hundreds of thousands of clones, roughly 90% seen once, with about 0.99% in the top ten. This CDR3 is built from 16 residues. The germline V and J ends were trimmed by 0 bases and 2 bases, with 15 bases remaining between them. Germline CDR1 reads SGDLS; CDR2 reads YYNGEE. The TCR comes from a woman in her late teens or twenties in good health and CMV-seronegative. V is TRBV9 and J is TRBJ2-7, with TRBD2 as a possible D gene (6 bases). Sample: PBMCs. The CDR3 region is CASSVEGTGVPYEQYF. CDR3 in DNA: TGTGCCAGCAGCGTAGAGGGGACTGGGGTTCCCTACGAGCAGTACTTC.